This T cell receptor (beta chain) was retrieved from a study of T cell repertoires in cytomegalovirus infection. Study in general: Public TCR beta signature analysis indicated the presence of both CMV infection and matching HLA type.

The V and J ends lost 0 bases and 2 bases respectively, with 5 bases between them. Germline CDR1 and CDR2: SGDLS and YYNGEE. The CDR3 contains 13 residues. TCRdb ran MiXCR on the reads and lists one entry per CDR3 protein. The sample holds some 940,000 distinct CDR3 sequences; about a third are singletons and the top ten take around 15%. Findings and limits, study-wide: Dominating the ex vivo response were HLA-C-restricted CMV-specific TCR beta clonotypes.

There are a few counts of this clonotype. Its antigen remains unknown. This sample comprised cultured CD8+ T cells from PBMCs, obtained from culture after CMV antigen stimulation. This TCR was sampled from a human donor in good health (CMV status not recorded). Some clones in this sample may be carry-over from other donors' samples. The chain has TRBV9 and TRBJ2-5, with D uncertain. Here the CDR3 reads CASSVGGQETQYF. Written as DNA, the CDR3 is TGTGCCAGCAGCGTAGGGGGACAAGAGACCCAGTACTTC. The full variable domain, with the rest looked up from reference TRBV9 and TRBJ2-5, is DSGVTQTPKHLITATGQRVTLRCSPRSGDLSVYWYQQSLDQGLQFLIQYYNGEERAKGNILERFSAQQFPDLHSELNLSSLELGDSALYFCASSVGGQETQYFGPGTRLLVL.